The present entry profiles one TCR beta chain with its context. Its specific antigen is unknown. No clone much larger than this one lies a single base away; base qualities are absent. All donors were healthy Caucasians. Three pairs of female monozygotic twins, all aged about 18 to 30 years, made up the twin cohort. CD4+ and CD8+ T cell populations were isolated with positive isolation kits from Invitrogen. This specimen belongs to a study of identical twins (dated by TCRdb to the mid-2010s). Background for the entire study: TCR alpha and beta repertoires from monozygotic twins, unrelated adults of various ages and cord blood were deep-sequenced to test whether fetal clonotypes persist. Replicate twin experiments were performed at different times using different library preparation protocols to rule out contamination. General study outcomes and caveats: Recombination models systematically underestimated out-of-frame TCR alpha sharing in monozygotic twins but agreed with sharing between unrelated individuals. Because the same donors could not be followed over many years, the conclusions relied on cross-sectional statistical analysis. Fewer insertions were carried by abundant cord blood beta clonotypes, a similar but weaker trend appeared in young adult naive repertoires, and no such trend appeared in memory repertoires. The excess sharing between twins in beta out-of-frame sequences was weaker because fewer shared sequences reduced the signal-to-noise ratio. Invariant T cells such as MAIT and iNKT could partly confound zero-insertion analyses, though diverse VJ usage argued against this for most clonotypes. Compared with coincidental sharing between unrelated individuals, out-of-frame TCR alpha sequences shared between twins showed an excess of sequences with low generation probability.

The germline V gene gives CDR1 as ENHRY and CDR2 as SYGVKD. Measured from the cysteine to the phenylalanine, the CDR3 is 17 residues long. The only DNA kept is the CDR3, 51 bases in frame from the first base. Trimming at the junction amounts to 3 bases on V and 0 bases on J, and the germline ends lie 15 bases apart. The library was obtained by 5' RACE. Sequencing took place on an Illumina HiSeq 2000. A universal primer binding site was added through template switching, and the final cDNA carried a unique molecular identifier so that TCR cDNA molecules could be counted accurately. Specific primers in the conserved constant-segment region were used to synthesize first-strand cDNA for the TCR alpha and beta chains. To control for contamination, every cDNA library was double barcoded, receiving both a SMART-Mk sample barcode and Illumina barcodes. TruSeq adapter sequences along with Illumina sample barcodes were introduced in two successive PCR steps. Sequencing of the TCR alpha and beta cDNA libraries was done on the Illumina HiSeq platform using custom primers. The study's processing was this. MiGEC processed the raw reads to extract unique molecular identifiers, while MiXCR was used to determine the CDR3 positions. For each individual, recombination models were inferred using an EM algorithm with the repgenHMM and IGoR tools. The tcR package in R was used for shared clonotype analysis, with sharing normalized by the product of cloneset sizes. Out-of-frame nonproductive sequences were analyzed to study raw recombination free of thymic and clonal selection effects. In-frame beta chains were kept once TCRdb had trimmed the public reads at Q25 with fastp and called clones with MiXCR. Records with the same CDR3 protein are collapsed into one entry carrying the most frequent genes and DNA. The V and J calls and clone size come from TCRdb's table, not from the authors' own analysis. Within this sample are 400,000 to 550,000 distinct CDR3 sequences, with approximately 24% of them counted one time only. Together, the top ten hold roughly 2.8% of the sample.

The same sample was also used in a study of T cells expressing NK-cell markers. The second study's paper adds: In sorted CD3+CD56+NKG2C+, CD3+CD56+NKG2C- and CD3+CD56-NKG2C+ T-cell subsets from several donors, TCR beta-chain repertoires were profiled. Of the eight sequenced donors, seven were found to be HCMV-seropositive and one was found to be HCMV-seronegative. To restrict sorting to alphabetaTCR-expressing T cells, an anti-gammadeltaTCR antibody was added in several experiments. In 6 or 7 donors, the dominant CD3+CD56+NKG2C+ clonotypes ranked among the top 10 CD8+ clonotypes, making up roughly 1.0-8% of CD8+ T cells. Those dominant clonotypes were again the most abundant among CD3+CD56-NKG2C+ cells in a handful of donors, at roughly 25-65%. Whether the expanded NKG2C-expressing T cell clones were specific for HCMV antigens was left unclear. All eight donors whose samples were sequenced were randomly selected healthy volunteers, three of them men and five women. HCMV-specific IgG was detected in serum with a commercial ELISA kit to determine HCMV serostatus. MIGEC handled demultiplexing of the reads and grouping by UMI, while MiTCR was used to assemble and quantify clonotypes. To exclude erroneous sequences, only TCR cDNA sequences supported by at least two reads were retained. The tcR package was used for downstream repertoire analysis, and clonotypes were matched across fractions by CDR3 nucleotide sequence plus V segment. VDJmatch was used to annotate antigen specificity against VDJdb, with one amino acid substitution in CDR3 permitted.

The clonotype originates from a woman younger than 35 in good health. The sequencing sample was made of CD4+ T cells sorted from blood. This sequence uses TRBV10-3 and TRBJ2-1; the D gene is perhaps TRBD2, on 5 matching bases. Read as DNA, the sequence is TGTGCCATCAGTGACCCTCTGATGGAGGACTCCTACAATGAGCAGTTCTTC. This sequence encodes CAISDPLMEDSYNEQFF.